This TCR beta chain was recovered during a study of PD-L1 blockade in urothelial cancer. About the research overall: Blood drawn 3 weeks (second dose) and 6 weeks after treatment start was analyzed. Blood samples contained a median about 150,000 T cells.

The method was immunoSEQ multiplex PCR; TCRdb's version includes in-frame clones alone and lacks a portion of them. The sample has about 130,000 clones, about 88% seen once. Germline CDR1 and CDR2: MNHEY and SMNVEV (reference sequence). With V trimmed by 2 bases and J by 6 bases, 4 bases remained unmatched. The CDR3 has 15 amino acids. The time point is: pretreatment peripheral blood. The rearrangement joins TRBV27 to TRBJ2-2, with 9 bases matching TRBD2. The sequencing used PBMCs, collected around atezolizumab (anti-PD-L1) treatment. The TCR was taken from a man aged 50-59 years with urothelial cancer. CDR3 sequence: CASSLSGRPSGELFF. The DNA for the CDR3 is TGTGCCAGCAGTTTAAGCGGGAGGCCGTCCGGGGAGCTGTTTTTT.